What follows describes a single T cell receptor (beta chain). The antigen remains undetermined. The data originate from a study of cytomegalovirus exposure and HLA in healthy donors. Study outcomes and limitations: The study put around 180 TCR beta chains on its list as cytomegalovirus-associated.

Primers for the PCR totalled 60 Vbeta and 13 Jbeta. Some clones are missing from TCRdb's copy, which holds only in-frame ones; the method was immunoSEQ multiplex PCR. Of around 150,000 clones listed, 82% are singletons. The CDR3 loop spans 16 amino acids. Germline V gene data show CDR1 as SGHDN and CDR2 as FVKESK. Trimming shortened V by 3 bases and J by 3 bases, and 15 bases separated the two germline ends. The sequence derives from a girl between 5 and 17 years old in good health and CMV-seropositive. This chain connects TRBV14 to TRBJ1-3, with D hard to call. The sequenced sample was PBMCs. CDR3 region: CASSHGKGSGGNTIYF. CDR3 in DNA: TGTGCCAGCAGCCATGGGAAAGGGAGCGGTGGAAACACCATATATTTT.